This entry lists 21 T cell receptor beta chains sequenced from one sample in a study of Graves' ophthalmopathy and Graves' hyperthyroidism. Transcripts of RNA were the source for amplifying TCR beta CDR3 regions. After a first-round RT-PCR with HTBI primers, a second-round multiplex PCR was run. TCRdb reanalysed the multiplex PCR reads using MiXCR and keeps one entry per CDR3 protein. The sample carries 740,000 or so distinct CDR3 sequences, 40% recorded once. Sequenced: peripheral blood. These receptors were collected from an adult man with Graves' ophthalmopathy.

This clonotype was picked up a small number of times. This rearrangement joins TRBV14 to TRBJ1-2; D remains ambiguous. This CDR3 comprises 13 residues. Trimming left V 8 bases short and J 1 base short, with 11 bases between. CDR1 and CDR2 (germline): SGHDN, FVKESK. CDR3 residues: CASSTMDNYGYTF. The CDR3 region has the DNA TGTGCCAGCTCAACGATGGATAACTATGGCTACACCTTC. Full variable domain (outside the CDR3, taken from reference TRBV14 and TRBJ1-2): EAGVTQFPSHSVIEKGQTVTLRCDPISGHDNLYWYRRVMGKEIKFLLHFVKESKQDESGMPNNRFLAERTGGTYSTLKVQPAELEDSGVYFCASSTMDNYGYTFGSGTRLTVV.

In its sample, this clonotype was seen a few times. The junction does not match germline at one end; this may be a read error. This chain's CDR3 is CASSQDGGTRNQPQHF. CDR3 DNA sequence: TGCGCCAGCAGCCAAGATGGGGGGACGCGCAATCAGCCCCAGCATTTT. The gene calls are TRBV7-9 and TRBJ1-5, with a weak D call TRBD1 (5 bases). This CDR3 is built from 16 residues. The germline V gene encodes CDR1 SEHNR and CDR2 FQNEAQ (reference sequence).

V and J are TRBV9 and TRBJ2-2; D is ambiguous. Trimming left V 0 bases short and J 2 bases short, with 8 bases between. The CDR3 covers 15 residues. Germline values: CDR1 SGDLS, CDR2 YYNGEE. The CDR3 spells CASSVDQSNTGELFF. CDR3 DNA sequence: TGTGCCAGCAGCGTAGACCAGTCTAACACCGGGGAGCTGTTTTTT.

The chain couples TRBV19 to TRBJ1-5, with D uncertain. The CDR3 runs 14 residues. Between the trimmed V and J ends, which lost 7 bases and 3 bases, there was a span of 13 bases. The germline V gene encodes CDR1 LNHDA and CDR2 SQIVND (reference sequence). The CDR3 protein is CASTPGIPNQPQHF. For the CDR3, the DNA is TGTGCCAGTACCCCCGGGATACCCAATCAGCCCCAGCATTTT.

J is TRBJ1-5 and V is TRBV12-3 or TRBV12-4; D ambiguous. This CDR3 spans 13 amino acids. V shed 8 bases and J shed 0 bases, with 8 bases lying between them. CDR3 amino acids: CASDTISNQPQHF. The CDR3 DNA reads TGTGCCAGCGACACAATTAGCAATCAGCCCCAGCATTTT.

This chain links TRBV7-3 with TRBJ2-5, with a weak D call TRBD2 (5 bases). Trimming removed 5 bases at V and 5 bases at J, with 18 bases between. The germline V gene has CDR1 SGHTA and CDR2 FQGTGA. The CDR3 is made up of 15 amino acids. In DNA form, the CDR3 reads TGTGCCAGCAGCCGAATAACGGGCGGCGGGGAGACCCAGTACTTC. Translating it yields CASSRITGGGETQYF.

Note on this clonotype: This may arise from a read error, as a much more abundant clone is one base away. The rearrangement links TRBV24-1 to TRBJ1-1; TRBD1 agrees at 7 bases. Germline-derived CDR1 and CDR2 are KGHDR and SFDVKD. The CDR3 has 13 amino acids. The CDR3 region has the DNA TGTACCACCAGTGATGACAGGGTAACTGAAGCTTTCTTT. The encoded protein is CTTSDDRVTEAFF.

Many counts were recorded for this clonotype. The J gene is TRBJ2-5, the V gene TRBV12-3 or TRBV12-4; D perhaps matches TRBD1 (6 bases). The CDR3 runs to 15 residues. The germline V and J ends were trimmed by 6 bases and 5 bases, with 19 bases remaining between them. The CDR3 spells CASRGTGTQHETQYF. The CDR3 DNA sequence: TGTGCCAGCAGGGGCACCGGGACACAACACGAGACCCAGTACTTC.

This clonotype has just a few counts. Germline and junction disagree at one end, which may indicate a read error. The rearrangement joins TRBV7-9 to TRBJ1-2, with D possibly being TRBD1 (5 bases). The V gene's germline CDR1 is SEHNR and CDR2 FQNEAQ (reference sequence). This CDR3 is 14 amino acids long. The CDR3 protein is CASSQEGVVYGYTF. CDR3 in DNA: TGCGCCAGCAGCCAAGAAGGGGTTGTTTATGGCTACACCTTC.

J is TRBJ2-5 and V is TRBV7-9; possibly TRBD1 for D (6 bases). V gave up 7 bases and J gave up 5 bases, with 14 bases separating them. CDR3 length: 13 amino acids. Germline lookup yields CDR1 SEHNR and CDR2 FQNEAQ (reference sequence). The CDR3 DNA sequence: TGTGCCAGCATCCCACAGGGTAGGGAGACCCAGTACTTC. Protein sequence: CASIPQGRETQYF.

This clonotype was recorded only once. The chain combines TRBV12-3 or TRBV12-4 with TRBJ1-4; D possibly corresponds to TRBD1 (6 bases). This CDR3 has 16 residues. V lost 2 bases and J 4 bases, leaving 14 bases between the germline ends. CDR3 sequence: CASSLSGGGRNEKLFF. DNA of the CDR3: TGTGCCAGCAGTTTATCGGGCGGGGGCCGTAATGAAAAACTGTTTTTT.

The sample holds many counts of this clonotype. The chain links TRBV19 to TRBJ1-5; weak D call: TRBD1 (5 bases). CDR1 LNHDA and CDR2 SQIVND come from the germline V gene (reference sequence). This CDR3 contains 14 residues. Trimming cost V 9 bases and J 1 base, with 13 bases left between them. This CDR3 reads CASSPRDSNQPQHF. The CDR3, as DNA: TGTGCCAGCAGCCCCCGGGACAGCAATCAGCCCCAGCATTTT.

This clonotype was found many times. The chain employs TRBV7-2 and TRBJ2-7; the D is unclear. Trimming left V 2 bases short and J 0 bases short, with 14 bases between. The CDR3 consists of 16 residues. Germline values: CDR1 SGHTA, CDR2 FQGNSA. The CDR3 DNA reads as TGTGCCAGCAGCTTACGACACGGCGGAGCCTCCTACGAGCAGTACTTC. Translated, it gives CASSLRHGGASYEQYF.

The CDR3 DNA follows: TGCGCCAGCAGTGAGTCAGGGGAGAATGGCTACACCTTC. Encoded protein: CASSESGENGYTF. The gene calls are TRBV10-2 and TRBJ1-2; D is perhaps TRBD1 (5 bases). The CDR3 covers 13 residues. Between the trimmed V and J ends, which lost 0 bases and 6 bases, there was a span of 8 bases. Germline lookup yields CDR1 WSHSY and CDR2 SAAADI.

Points on this clonotype: The germline gene is not matched at one end of the junction; a read error may be the cause. The chain combines TRBV10-3 with TRBJ1-5, with D possibly matching TRBD1 (6 bases). CDR3 length: 15 amino acids. From germline, CDR1 is ENHRY and CDR2 SYGVKD. CDR3 protein: CASSQGGGGNQPQHF. CDR3 bases: TGTGCCAGCAGTCAAGGGGGGGGTGGCAATCAGCCCCAGCATTTT.

This clonotype was detected only a few times. CDR3 region: CASSYGGPMGTEAFF. In nucleotides, the CDR3 is TGTGCCAGCAGTTACGGAGGCCCGATGGGGACTGAAGCTTTCTTT. The chain recombines TRBV2 with TRBJ1-1; D is ambiguous. The CDR3 loop spans 15 amino acids. The germline CDR1 and CDR2 sequences are SNHLY and FYNNEI. Trimming cost V 5 bases and J 5 bases, with 18 bases left between them.

The table lists this clonotype with a few counts. The chain employs TRBV24-1 and TRBJ1-5; D not resolved. Germline CDR1 reads KGHDR; CDR2 reads SFDVKD. This CDR3 comprises 14 residues. V lost 11 bases, J lost 1 base, and 14 bases lay in between. The CDR3 is CASNGVPSNQPQHF. The DNA of the CDR3 is TGTGCCAGCAATGGGGTACCGAGCAATCAGCCCCAGCATTTT.

The rearrangement joins TRBV20-1 to TRBJ2-5, with TRBD2 as a possible D gene (7 bases). The germline V and J ends were trimmed by 1 base and 5 bases, with 17 bases remaining between them. Germline-derived CDR1 and CDR2 are DFQATT and SNEGSKA (reference sequence). There are 15 residues in the CDR3. Written as DNA, the CDR3 is TGCAGTGCTAGAGGGGGGCGGGGGAGTCTCGAGACCCAGTACTTC. Translation gives CSARGGRGSLETQYF.

This clonotype was observed a handful of times. The CDR3 here is CASSFAGAGETQYF. The CDR3 coding sequence is TGTGCCAGCAGCTTCGCGGGGGCGGGAGAGACCCAGTACTTC. The chain recombines TRBV7-9 with TRBJ2-5, with D maybe TRBD2 (7 bases). Trimming removed 3 bases from V and 4 bases from J, with 12 bases in between. CDR3 length equals 14 residues. Germline CDR1 is SEHNR and CDR2 is FQNEAQ (reference sequence).

Comment on this clonotype: One end of the junction does not line up with germline, which may come from a read error. The rearrangement links TRBV20-1 to TRBJ2-7; either TRBD1 or TRBD2 may supply D (6 bases each). The germline CDR1 and CDR2 sequences are DFQATT and SNEGSKA (reference sequence). The CDR3 has 11 residues. CDR3 region: CSARGGAGLNF. CDR3 DNA: TGCAGTGCTAGAGGGGGGGCGGGTTTGAACTTC.

This clonotype was seen more than once but under ten times. The rearrangement links TRBV7-9 to TRBJ2-2; 10 bases line up with TRBD2. Germline loops: CDR1 SEHNR, CDR2 FQNEAQ (reference sequence). This CDR3 spans 17 amino acids. After removal of 5 bases from V and 4 bases from J, the junction contained 10 bases not matched to a gene. CDR3 coding DNA: TGTGCCAGCAGCCCTCGTCCCCTAGCGGGAGCCACCGGGGAGCTGTTTTTT. Its translation is CASSPRPLAGATGELFF.